The clone carrying this TCR beta chain was seen only once. Its matching antigen is unknown. This specimen comes from a study of OX40 agonist ivuxolimab in advanced cancers. The study, taken as a whole, reports: The study observed clonal expansion of CD4+ and CD8+ blood T cells by week 6 at 0.1 to 3.0 mg/kg.

The CDR3 is 13 residues long. Germline loops: CDR1 SQVTM, CDR2 ANQGSEA. Unmatched junction bases numbered 4, after V lost 4 bases and J lost 4 bases. Assay: immunoSEQ multiplex PCR; the TCRdb copy retains only in-frame clones and omits some. The sample lists tens of thousands of clones, approximately 90% seen once, with 40% to 50% in the top ten. The chain carries TRBV29-1 and TRBJ1-2; 9 positions match TRBD1. The TCR comes from an adult with an advanced solid tumor such as melanoma, head and neck, liver or kidney cancer. The specimen was CD4+ or CD8+ T cells sorted from blood, collected in a trial of the OX40 agonist ivuxolimab. CDR3 DNA: TGCAGCGTTGCACCGGGACAGGGCTATGGCTACACCTTC. This translates into CSVAPGQGYGYTF.